This record covers a single T cell receptor (beta chain). The target antigen is unknown. The record originates from a study of CD8 T cell repertoires and HIV-1 epitope variants. This CDR3 has 14 residues. The V end lost 2 bases, the J end lost 2 bases, and 7 bases lay between the germline ends. CDR1 is MDHEN, CDR2 SYDVKM, per germline. Assay: immunoSEQ multiplex PCR; the TCRdb copy retains only in-frame clones and omits some. The profile shows about 5,300 clones, approximately 65% of them singletons. This clonotype originated in a male donor with HIV. Sequencing was carried out using cultured CD8+ T cells derived from PBMCs. J is TRBJ2-1 and V is TRBV28; D may be TRBD2 (5 bases). The CDR3 sequence: CASSLTRAYNEQFF. The CDR3 coding sequence is TGTGCCAGCAGTTTAACTAGAGCCTACAATGAGCAGTTCTTC.